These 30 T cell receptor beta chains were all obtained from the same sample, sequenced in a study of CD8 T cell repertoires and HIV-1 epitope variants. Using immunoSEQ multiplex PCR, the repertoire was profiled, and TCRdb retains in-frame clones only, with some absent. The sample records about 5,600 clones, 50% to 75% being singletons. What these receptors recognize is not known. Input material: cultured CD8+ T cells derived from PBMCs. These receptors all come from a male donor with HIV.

The CDR3 spells CATSGSPGHTSYNEQFF. The CDR3 bases are TGTGCCACCAGCGGATCTCCGGGACACACAAGCTACAATGAGCAGTTCTTC. The J gene is TRBJ2-1, the V gene TRBV15; the D gene is possibly TRBD1 (6 bases). The CDR3 sequence is 17 residues long. Trimming took off 5 bases at V and 3 bases at J, with 20 bases between the two ends. Germline values: CDR1 LNHNV, CDR2 YYDKDF (reference sequence). The variable domain in full, completed from reference TRBV15 and TRBJ2-1, reads DAMVIQNPRYQVTQFGKPVTLSCSQTLNHNVMYWYQQKSSQAPKLLFHYYDKDFNNEADTPDNFQSRRPNTSFCFLDIRSPGLGDTAMYLCATSGSPGHTSYNEQFFGPGTRLTVL.

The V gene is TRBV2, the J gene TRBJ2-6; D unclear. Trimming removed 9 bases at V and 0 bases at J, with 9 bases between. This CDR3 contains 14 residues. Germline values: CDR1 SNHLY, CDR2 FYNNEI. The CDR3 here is CARDPGSGANVLTF. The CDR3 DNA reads TGTGCCAGGGATCCGGGCTCTGGGGCCAACGTCCTGACTTTC.

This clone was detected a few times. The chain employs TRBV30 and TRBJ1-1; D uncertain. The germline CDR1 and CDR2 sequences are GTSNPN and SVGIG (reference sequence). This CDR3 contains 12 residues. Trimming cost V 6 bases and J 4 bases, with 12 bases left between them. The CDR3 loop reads CACPVLGTEAFF. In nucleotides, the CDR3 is TGTGCCTGTCCGGTTTTGGGCACTGAAGCTTTCTTT.

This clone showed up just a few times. CDR3 loop: CASSLTGSNEKLFF. The CDR3 DNA is TGCGCCAGCAGCTTGACAGGGTCTAATGAAAAACTGTTTTTT. This rearrangement joins TRBV5-1 to TRBJ1-4; D may be TRBD1 (6 bases). This CDR3 comprises 14 residues. From germline, CDR1 is SGHRS and CDR2 YFSETQ. With 1 base removed from V and 3 bases from J, the gap between germline ends came to 7 bases.

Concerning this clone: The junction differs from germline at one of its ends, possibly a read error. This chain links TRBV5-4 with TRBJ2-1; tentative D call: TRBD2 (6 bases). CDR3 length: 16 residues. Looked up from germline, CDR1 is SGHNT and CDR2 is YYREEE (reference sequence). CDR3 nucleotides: TGTGCCAGCAGCTCTGGAGGGCAGGGACCCTATAATGAGCAGTTCTTC. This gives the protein CASSSGGQGPYNEQFF.

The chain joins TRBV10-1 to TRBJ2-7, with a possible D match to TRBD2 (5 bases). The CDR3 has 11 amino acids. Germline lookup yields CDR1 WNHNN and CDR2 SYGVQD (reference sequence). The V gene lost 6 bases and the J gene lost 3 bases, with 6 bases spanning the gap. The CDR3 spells CASSEGYEQYF. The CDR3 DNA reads TGCGCCAGCAGCGAGGGCTACGAGCAGTACTTC.

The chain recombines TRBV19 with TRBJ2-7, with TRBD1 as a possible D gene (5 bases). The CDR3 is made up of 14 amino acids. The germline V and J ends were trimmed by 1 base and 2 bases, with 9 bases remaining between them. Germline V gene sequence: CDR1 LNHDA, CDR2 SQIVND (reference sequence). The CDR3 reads CASSIGPGPYEQYF. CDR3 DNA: TGTGCCAGTAGTATAGGACCAGGGCCCTACGAGCAGTACTTC.

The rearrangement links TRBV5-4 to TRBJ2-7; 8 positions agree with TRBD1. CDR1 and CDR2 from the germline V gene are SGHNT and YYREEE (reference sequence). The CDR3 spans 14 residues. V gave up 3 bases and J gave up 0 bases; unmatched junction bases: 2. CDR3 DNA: TGTGCCAGCAGCTGGACAGGGTCCTCCTACGAGCAGTACTTC. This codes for CASSWTGSSYEQYF.

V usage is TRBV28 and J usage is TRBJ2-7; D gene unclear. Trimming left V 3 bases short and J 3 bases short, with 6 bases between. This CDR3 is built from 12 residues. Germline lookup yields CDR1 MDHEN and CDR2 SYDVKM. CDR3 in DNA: TGTGCCAGCAGTTTTTACGGCTACGAGCAGTACTTC. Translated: CASSFYGYEQYF.

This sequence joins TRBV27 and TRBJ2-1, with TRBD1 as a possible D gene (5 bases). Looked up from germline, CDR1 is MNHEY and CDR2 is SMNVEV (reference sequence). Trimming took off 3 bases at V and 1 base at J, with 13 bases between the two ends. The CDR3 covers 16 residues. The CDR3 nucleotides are TGTGCCAGCAGTTTTTCATCGACAGAATCCTACAATGAGCAGTTCTTC. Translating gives CASSFSSTESYNEQFF.

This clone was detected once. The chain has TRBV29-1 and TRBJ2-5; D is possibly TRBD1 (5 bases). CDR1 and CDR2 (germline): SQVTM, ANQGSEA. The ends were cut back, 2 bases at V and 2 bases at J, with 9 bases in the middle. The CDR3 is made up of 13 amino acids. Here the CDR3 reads CSVENRQQETQYF. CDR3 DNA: TGCAGCGTTGAAAATCGACAGCAAGAGACCCAGTACTTC.

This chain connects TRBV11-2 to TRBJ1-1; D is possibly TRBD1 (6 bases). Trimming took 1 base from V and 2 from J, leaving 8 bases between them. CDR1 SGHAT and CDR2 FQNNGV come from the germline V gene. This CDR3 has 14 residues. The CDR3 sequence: CASSLVGGNTEAFF. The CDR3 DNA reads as TGTGCCAGCAGCTTAGTAGGGGGAAACACTGAAGCTTTCTTT.

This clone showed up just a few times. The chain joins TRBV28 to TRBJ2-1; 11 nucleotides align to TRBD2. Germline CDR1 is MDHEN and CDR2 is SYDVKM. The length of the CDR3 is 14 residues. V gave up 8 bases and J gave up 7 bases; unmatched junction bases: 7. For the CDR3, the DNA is TGTGCCAGCCTCACTAGCGGGGGATGGAATGAGCAGTTCTTC. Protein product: CASLTSGGWNEQFF.

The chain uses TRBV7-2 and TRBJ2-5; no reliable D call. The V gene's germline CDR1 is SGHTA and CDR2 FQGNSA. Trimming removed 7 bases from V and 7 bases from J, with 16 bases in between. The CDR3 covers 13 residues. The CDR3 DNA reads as TGTGCCAGCACCCCTCTTAGCCAGGCGACCCAGTACTTC. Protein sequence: CASTPLSQATQYF.

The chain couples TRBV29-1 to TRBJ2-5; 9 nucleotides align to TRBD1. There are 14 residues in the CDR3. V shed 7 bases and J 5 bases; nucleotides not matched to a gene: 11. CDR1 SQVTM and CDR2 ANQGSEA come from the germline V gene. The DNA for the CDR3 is TGCAGCGGAAAGACAGGGGGGACAGTCGAGACCCAGTACTTC. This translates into CSGKTGGTVETQYF. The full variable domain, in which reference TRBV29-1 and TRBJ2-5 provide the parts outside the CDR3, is SAVISQKPSRDICQRGTSLTIQCQVDSQVTMMFWYRQQPGQSLTLIATANQGSEATYESGFVIDKFPISRPNLTFSTLTVSNMSPEDSSIYLCSGKTGGTVETQYFGPGTRLLVL.

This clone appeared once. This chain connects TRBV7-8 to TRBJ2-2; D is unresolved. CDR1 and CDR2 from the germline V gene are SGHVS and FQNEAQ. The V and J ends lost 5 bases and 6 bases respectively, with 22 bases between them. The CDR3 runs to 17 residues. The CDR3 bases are TGTGCCAGCAGCCGAAACCCCCTCCTCGCAGGCGCCGGGGAGCTGTTTTTT. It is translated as CASSRNPLLAGAGELFF.

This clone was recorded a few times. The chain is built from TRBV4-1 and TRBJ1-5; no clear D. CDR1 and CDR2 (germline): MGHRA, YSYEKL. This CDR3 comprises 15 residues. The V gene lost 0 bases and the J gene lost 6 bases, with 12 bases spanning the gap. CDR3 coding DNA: TGCGCCAGCAGCCAAGAACCATCTTCGGGTCAGCCCCAGCATTTT. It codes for CASSQEPSSGQPQHF.

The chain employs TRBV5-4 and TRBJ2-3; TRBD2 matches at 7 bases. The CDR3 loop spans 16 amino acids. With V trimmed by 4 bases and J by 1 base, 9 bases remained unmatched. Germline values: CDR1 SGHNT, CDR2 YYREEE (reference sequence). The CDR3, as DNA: TGTGCCAGCAGCGGGGGAGGGACGAGGGGCACAGATACGCAGTATTTT. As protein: CASSGGGTRGTDTQYF.

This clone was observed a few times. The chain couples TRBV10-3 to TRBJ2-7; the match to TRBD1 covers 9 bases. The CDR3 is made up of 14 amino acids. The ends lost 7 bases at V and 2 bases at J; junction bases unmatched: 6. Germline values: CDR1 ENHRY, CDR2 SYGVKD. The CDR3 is CAINGQGSTYEQYF. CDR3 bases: TGTGCCATCAACGGACAGGGGTCTACCTACGAGCAGTACTTC.

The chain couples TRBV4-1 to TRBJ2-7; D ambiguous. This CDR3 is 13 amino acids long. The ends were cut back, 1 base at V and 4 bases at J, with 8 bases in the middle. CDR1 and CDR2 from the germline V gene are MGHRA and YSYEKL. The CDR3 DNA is TGCGCCAGCAGCCAAGGTAACGCTTACGAGCAGTACTTC. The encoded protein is CASSQGNAYEQYF.

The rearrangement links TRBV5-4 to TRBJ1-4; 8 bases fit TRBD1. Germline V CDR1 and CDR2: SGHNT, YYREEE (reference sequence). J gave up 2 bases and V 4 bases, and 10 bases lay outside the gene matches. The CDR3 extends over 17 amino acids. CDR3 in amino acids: CASSTGQGGVTNEKLFF. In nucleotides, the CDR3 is TGTGCCAGCAGCACCGGACAGGGTGGGGTCACTAATGAAAAACTGTTTTTT.

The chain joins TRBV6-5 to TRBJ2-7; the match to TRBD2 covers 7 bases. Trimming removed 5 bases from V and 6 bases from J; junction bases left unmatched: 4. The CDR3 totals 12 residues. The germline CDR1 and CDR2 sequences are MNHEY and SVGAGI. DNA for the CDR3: TGTGCCAGCAGTGCGGGGACTATCGAGCAGTACTTC. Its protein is CASSAGTIEQYF.

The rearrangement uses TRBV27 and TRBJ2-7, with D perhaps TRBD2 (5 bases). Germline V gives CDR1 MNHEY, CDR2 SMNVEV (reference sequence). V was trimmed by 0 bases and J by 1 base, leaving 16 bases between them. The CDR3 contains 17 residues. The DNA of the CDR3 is TGTGCCAGCAGTTTATCTCCGGGGATTAGCGCTTCCTACGAGCAGTACTTC. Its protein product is CASSLSPGISASYEQYF.

The CDR3 DNA reads TGTGCTAGTGGTTTGGATGGGACTAGCCAAGAGACCCAGTACTTC. Translation gives CASGLDGTSQETQYF. This rearrangement joins TRBV12-5 to TRBJ2-5, with TRBD2 matching over 8 bases. Germline CDR1 reads LGHNT; CDR2 reads FRNRAP. Trimming took 1 base from V and 1 from J; bases not matched to a gene: 2. This CDR3 has 15 residues.

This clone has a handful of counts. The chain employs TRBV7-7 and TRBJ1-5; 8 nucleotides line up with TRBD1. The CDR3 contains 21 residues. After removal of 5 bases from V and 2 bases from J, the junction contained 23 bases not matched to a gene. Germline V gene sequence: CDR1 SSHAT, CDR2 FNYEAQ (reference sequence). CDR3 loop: CASSVGCPARTGLSGNQPQHF. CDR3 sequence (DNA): TGTGCCAGCAGCGTAGGCTGCCCAGCAAGGACAGGGCTTTCGGGCAATCAGCCCCAGCATTTT.

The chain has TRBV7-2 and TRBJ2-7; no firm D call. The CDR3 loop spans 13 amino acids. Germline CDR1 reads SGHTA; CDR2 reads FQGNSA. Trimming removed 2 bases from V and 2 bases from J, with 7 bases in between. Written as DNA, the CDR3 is TGTGCCAGCAGCTTAAAAGGCCCCTACGAGCAGTACTTC. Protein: CASSLKGPYEQYF.

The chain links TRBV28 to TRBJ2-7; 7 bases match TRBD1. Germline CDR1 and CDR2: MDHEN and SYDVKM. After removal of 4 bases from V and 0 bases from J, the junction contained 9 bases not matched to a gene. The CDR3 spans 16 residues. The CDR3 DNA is TGTGCCAGCAGTTCCACTCCGGGACAGACCTCCTACGAGCAGTACTTC. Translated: CASSSTPGQTSYEQYF.

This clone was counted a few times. The CDR3 sequence is CASSLGQGRYGYTF. CDR3 DNA sequence: TGTGCCAGCAGTTTAGGGCAGGGGAGGTATGGCTACACCTTC. The chain has TRBV27 and TRBJ1-2; possibly TRBD1 for D (6 bases). V dropped 2 bases and J dropped 5 bases, with 12 bases sitting between them. CDR1 is MNHEY and CDR2 is SMNVEV in the germline V gene (reference sequence). There are 14 residues in the CDR3.

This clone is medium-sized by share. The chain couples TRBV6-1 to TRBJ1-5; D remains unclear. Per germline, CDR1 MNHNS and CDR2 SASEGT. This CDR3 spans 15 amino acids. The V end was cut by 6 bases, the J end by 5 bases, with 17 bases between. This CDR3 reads CASSVDTDNYQPQHF. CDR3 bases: TGTGCCAGCAGCGTAGACACCGACAACTATCAGCCCCAGCATTTT.

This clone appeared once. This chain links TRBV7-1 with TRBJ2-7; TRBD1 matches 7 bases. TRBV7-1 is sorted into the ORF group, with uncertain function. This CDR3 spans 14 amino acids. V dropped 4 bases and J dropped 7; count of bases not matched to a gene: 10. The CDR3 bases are TGTGCCAGCAGCTTGGGACAGTACCTTCGTGAGCAGTACTTC. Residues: CASSLGQYLREQYF.